The 30 T cell receptor beta chains given below trace back to one sample, sequenced in a study of Ad26.COV2.S vaccination and SARS-CoV-2 variants. TCRdb keeps only in-frame clones here, not all; method: immunoSEQ multiplex PCR. The sample holds 180,000 or so clones; around 85% are singletons and the top ten take 5.9%. Sequencing used peripheral blood, obtained after recovery from COVID-19. The receptors stem from a human donor who had recovered from COVID-19.

The V gene is TRBV15, the J gene TRBJ2-5; the D gene could be TRBD1 or TRBD2 (6 bases each). CDR1 and CDR2 from the germline V gene are LNHNV and YYDKDF (reference sequence). V was pared by 4 bases and J by 5 bases, with 11 bases between. The CDR3 runs to 13 residues. The CDR3 loop reads CATSTGARETQYF. The CDR3 DNA reads as TGTGCCACCAGCACGGGGGCCCGGGAGACCCAGTACTTC. Combining the CDR3 with reference TRBV15 and TRBJ2-5 gives the whole variable domain DAMVIQNPRYQVTQFGKPVTLSCSQTLNHNVMYWYQQKSSQAPKLLFHYYDKDFNNEADTPDNFQSRRPNTSFCFLDIRSPGLGDTAMYLCATSTGARETQYFGPGTRLLVL.

In its sample, this clone was seen a few times. The CDR3 spells CASSLGQGSLRAFF. Here the CDR3 DNA reads TGTGCCAGCAGCTTAGGACAGGGGTCTTTAAGAGCTTTCTTT. The chain couples TRBV11-2 to TRBJ1-1, with 8 positions matching TRBD1. V was pared by 1 base and J by 10 bases, with 8 bases of the junction left unmatched. The CDR3 has 14 amino acids. Germline-derived CDR1 and CDR2 are SGHAT and FQNNGV. Full variable domain (missing parts from reference TRBV11-2 and TRBJ1-1): EAGVAQSPRYKIIEKRQSVAFWCNPISGHATLYWYQQILGQGPKLLIQFQNNGVVDDSQLPKDRFSAERLKGVDSTLKIQPAKLEDSAVYLCASSLGQGSLRAFFGQGTRLTVV.

The rearrangement joins TRBV12-3 or TRBV12-4 to TRBJ1-1; tentative D call: TRBD1 (6 bases). V was trimmed by 8 bases and J by 2 bases, leaving 12 bases between them. CDR3 size: 13 residues. This CDR3 reads CASGGRVNTEAFF. The CDR3 DNA is TGTGCCAGCGGGGGCAGGGTCAACACTGAAGCTTTCTTT.

The chain links TRBV2 to TRBJ1-1; a weak D match, TRBD1 (5 bases). The germline V gene has CDR1 SNHLY and CDR2 FYNNEI. CDR3 length equals 13 residues. V lost 8 bases and J 2 bases, leaving 12 bases between the germline ends. The CDR3 bases are TGTGCCAGCCCCGGGGGGGGTAACACTGAAGCTTTCTTT. It encodes CASPGGGNTEAFF.

This sequence joins TRBV9 and TRBJ1-6; a weak D match, TRBD1 (6 bases). Trimming removed 0 bases from V and 8 bases from J, with 18 bases in between. CDR1 SGDLS and CDR2 YYNGEE come from the germline V gene. The CDR3 totals 17 residues. CDR3 residues: CASSVAGKRGIHSPLHF. CDR3 DNA: TGTGCCAGCAGCGTAGCGGGGAAGAGGGGGATACATTCACCCCTCCACTTT. Using reference TRBV9 and TRBJ1-6 for the parts outside the CDR3, the full variable domain is DSGVTQTPKHLITATGQRVTLRCSPRSGDLSVYWYQQSLDQGLQFLIQYYNGEERAKGNILERFSAQQFPDLHSELNLSSLELGDSALYFCASSVAGKRGIHSPLHFGNGTRLTVT.

This chain joins TRBV6-5 and TRBJ1-2, with 7 bases that match TRBD1. J lost 5 bases, V lost 4 bases, and 4 bases had no gene match. In germline, CDR1 is MNHEY, CDR2 SVGAGI. CDR3 size: 13 residues. CDR3 amino acids: CASSSDRRYGYTF. The CDR3 nucleotides are TGTGCCAGCAGTTCGGACAGGAGGTATGGCTACACCTTC.

The chain joins TRBV27 to TRBJ2-5, with D possibly TRBD1 on 6 matching bases. In germline, CDR1 is MNHEY, CDR2 SMNVEV (reference sequence). Between the trimmed V and J ends, which lost 8 bases and 5 bases, there was a span of 15 bases. The CDR3 sequence is 13 residues long. In nucleotides, the CDR3 is TGTGCCAGCGGCACAGGGCGGTGGGAGACCCAGTACTTC. Translated, it gives CASGTGRWETQYF.

This clone has only one observation. The V and J genes are TRBV7-3 and TRBJ1-1; no reliable D call. Trimming removed 2 bases from V and 1 base from J, with 5 bases in between. CDR1 is SGHTA and CDR2 is FQGTGA in the germline V gene. The CDR3 runs 13 residues. The CDR3 DNA is TGTGCCAGCAGCTTACACGGGAACACTGAAGCTTTCTTT. It specifies CASSLHGNTEAFF. Full variable domain (remainder filled in from reference TRBV7-3 and TRBJ1-1): GAGVSQTPSNKVTEKGKYVELRCDPISGHTALYWYRQSLGQGPEFLIYFQGTGAADDSGLPNDRFFAVRPEGSVSTLKIQRTERGDSAVYLCASSLHGNTEAFFGQGTRLTVV.

The chain combines TRBV10-3 with TRBJ1-1; D not resolved. CDR3 size: 13 residues. Trimming pared 0 bases from V and 10 bases from J, leaving 12 bases between. Germline assignment: CDR1 ENHRY and CDR2 SYGVKD. For the CDR3, the DNA is TGTGCCATCAGTGAGTCATCGGACGTGAGAGCTTTCTTT. Translating gives CAISESSDVRAFF.

This clone has only one observation. The chain combines TRBV5-1 with TRBJ2-5; TRBD1 might be the D (6 bases). Trimming pared 3 bases from V and 3 bases from J, leaving 18 bases between. Germline V CDR1 and CDR2: SGHRS, YFSETQ. The CDR3 is made up of 16 amino acids. This chain's CDR3 is CASSSYLVSGEETQYF. Here the CDR3 DNA reads TGCGCCAGCAGCTCCTACCTTGTGTCAGGGGAAGAGACCCAGTACTTC.

The genes are TRBV2 and TRBJ1-1, with D tentatively TRBD1 (6 bases). Germline assignment: CDR1 SNHLY and CDR2 FYNNEI. The V gene lost 2 bases and the J gene lost 2 bases, with 9 bases spanning the gap. The length of the CDR3 is 14 residues. The CDR3 nucleotides read TGTGCCAGCAGTGAACGGGGGCCCAACACTGAAGCTTTCTTT. It specifies CASSERGPNTEAFF.

The chain uses TRBV29-1 and TRBJ2-7; D not certain. V lost 4 bases and J lost 5, with 18 bases in between. From germline, CDR1 is SQVTM and CDR2 ANQGSEA. The CDR3 sequence is 14 residues long. CDR3 sequence reads: CSVAGRQSVHEQYF. As DNA, the CDR3 is TGCAGCGTTGCAGGTCGGCAGTCGGTCCACGAGCAGTACTTC.

V and J are TRBV5-1 and TRBJ1-5; TRBD1 matches at 7 bases. The CDR3 sequence is 14 residues long. With V trimmed by 3 bases and J by 3 bases, 3 bases remained unmatched. Germline V CDR1 and CDR2: SGHRS, YFSETQ. The CDR3 region has the DNA TGCGCCAGCAGCTCGGGACAGCTCAATCAGCCCCAGCATTTT. It specifies CASSSGQLNQPQHF.

This clone appeared a single time. The chain employs TRBV13 and TRBJ2-7; D perhaps matches TRBD1 (6 bases). The CDR3 runs to 17 residues. Germline CDR1 is PRHDT and CDR2 is FYEKMQ (reference sequence). V lost 6 bases and J 2 bases, leaving 23 bases between the germline ends. CDR3 amino acids: CASSYLPPPTGTYEQYF. CDR3 coding DNA: TGTGCCAGCAGTTACTTACCCCCTCCGACAGGAACCTACGAGCAGTACTTC.

The V and J genes are TRBV13 and TRBJ2-2; TRBD2 is a possible D gene (6 bases). CDR3 length: 16 amino acids. CDR1 PRHDT and CDR2 FYEKMQ come from the germline V gene (reference sequence). V was pared by 7 bases and J by 5 bases, with 20 bases between. CDR3 region: CASTSRGRGLTGELFF. CDR3 sequence (DNA): TGTGCCAGCACGTCTCGGGGGAGAGGCTTAACCGGGGAGCTGTTTTTT.

Comments on this clone: A read error may produce the germline difference seen at one junction end. The chain carries TRBV19 and TRBJ1-2; D perhaps matches TRBD1 (5 bases). This CDR3 is 13 amino acids long. The germline gives CDR1 LNHDA, CDR2 SQIVND (reference sequence). CDR3 sequence: CVSSGSGPYGYTF. The CDR3 region has the DNA TGTGTCAGTAGTGGCTCGGGACCTTATGGCTACACCTTC.

This chain joins TRBV11-2 and TRBJ1-1, with a weak D call TRBD1 (6 bases). Deletions cut 0 bases from V and 1 base from J, with 18 bases between. The CDR3 sequence is 18 residues long. Germline lookup yields CDR1 SGHAT and CDR2 FQNNGV. CDR3 bases: TGTGCCAGCAGCTTAGACGTTAAAATCAGGGGTCGGAACACTGAAGCTTTCTTT. Translating it yields CASSLDVKIRGRNTEAFF. The whole variable domain, filled in from reference TRBV11-2 and TRBJ1-1, reads EAGVAQSPRYKIIEKRQSVAFWCNPISGHATLYWYQQILGQGPKLLIQFQNNGVVDDSQLPKDRFSAERLKGVDSTLKIQPAKLEDSAVYLCASSLDVKIRGRNTEAFFGQGTRLTVV.

This clone was recorded only once. The chain is built from TRBV21-1 and TRBJ2-7; the table's D call, TRBD2, has no DNA check behind it. TRBV21-1 is labeled a pseudogene. CDR3 length: 17 amino acids. The CDR3: CASSTGLAGEVSYEQYF. CDR3 bases: TGTGCCAGCAGCACCGGACTAGCGGGAGAAGTATCCTACGAGCAGTACTTC.

The CDR3 nucleotides read TGTGCCAGCAGTCAATCATGGGGCGCAGATACGCAGTATTTT. Translated, it gives CASSQSWGADTQYF. The chain has TRBV2 and TRBJ2-3; D might be TRBD1 (5 bases). Trimming took off 5 bases at V and 4 bases at J, with 13 bases between the two ends. This CDR3 region has 14 residues. Germline-derived CDR1 and CDR2 are SNHLY and FYNNEI.

The chain couples TRBV5-1 to TRBJ2-2, with 10 bases identical to TRBD2. Germline CDR1 and CDR2: SGHRS and YFSETQ. Trimming took 4 bases from V and 4 from J; bases not matched to a gene: 4. CDR3 length: 15 residues. CDR3: CASSLLAGRTGELFF. CDR3 coding DNA: TGCGCCAGCAGCCTACTAGCGGGGCGCACCGGGGAGCTGTTTTTT.

This CDR3 is CATSDSPGGYNEQFF. As DNA, the CDR3 is TGTGCCACCAGTGATTCCCCCGGAGGCTACAATGAGCAGTTCTTC. The chain couples TRBV24-1 to TRBJ2-1; the D gene is possibly TRBD2 (5 bases). The V and J ends lost 2 bases and 3 bases respectively, with 10 bases between them. The CDR3 is made up of 15 amino acids. The germline V gene has CDR1 KGHDR and CDR2 SFDVKD.

The chain uses TRBV5-4 and TRBJ2-7; the match to TRBD1 covers 11 bases. Trimming at V came to 3 bases and at J to 3 bases, leaving 2 bases not matched to a gene. The germline V gene has CDR1 SGHNT and CDR2 YYREEE (reference sequence). The CDR3 contains 14 residues. In DNA, the CDR3 is TGTGCCAGCAGCTGGACAGGGGGCGGCTACGAGCAGTACTTC. Its protein is CASSWTGGGYEQYF.

The chain couples TRBV6-5 to TRBJ2-5, with 9 nucleotides matching TRBD2. V lost 10 bases to trimming and J lost 5 bases; unmatched junction nucleotides: 14. CDR3 length: 15 residues. Germline CDR1 MNHEY, CDR2 SVGAGI. This CDR3 is CATYAGTSFWETQYF. In DNA, the CDR3 is TGTGCCACTTATGCCGGGACTAGCTTCTGGGAGACCCAGTACTTC.

V usage is TRBV6-5 and J usage is TRBJ2-2; D might be TRBD2 (5 bases). In germline, CDR1 is MNHEY, CDR2 SVGAGI. Trimming shortened V by 7 bases and J by 4 bases, and 16 bases separated the two germline ends. The CDR3 is made up of 15 amino acids. CDR3 nucleotide sequence: TGTGCCAGCATGGTACTAGAGGAAAGCACCGGGGAGCTGTTTTTT. It translates to CASMVLEESTGELFF.

The chain employs TRBV6-1 and TRBJ2-5; D tentatively fits TRBD1 or TRBD2 (5 bases each). Per germline, CDR1 MNHNS and CDR2 SASEGT. The CDR3 has 15 amino acids. With 3 bases removed from V and 3 bases from J, the gap between germline ends came to 14 bases. Here the CDR3 DNA reads TGTGCCAGCAGTGACCCGGGACGGTCGAAAGAGACCCAGTACTTC. It codes for CASSDPGRSKETQYF.

V is TRBV3-1 (or the pseudogene TRBV3-2) and J is TRBJ2-1, with TRBD2 matching over 13 bases. The length of the CDR3 is 16 residues. V lost 2 bases to trimming and J lost 6 bases; unmatched junction nucleotides: 4. Per the germline V gene, CDR1 is LGHDT and CDR2 is YNNKEL (reference sequence). CDR3 coding DNA: TGTGCCAGCAGCCAACTGACTAGCGGGGGGACCAATGAGCAGTTCTTC. This sequence encodes CASSQLTSGGTNEQFF.

V is TRBV5-1 and J is TRBJ2-7, with 9 bases aligning to TRBD1. Unmatched junction bases numbered 7, after V lost 4 bases and J lost 2 bases. This CDR3 is 15 amino acids long. Germline V CDR1 and CDR2: SGHRS, YFSETQ. CDR3 coding DNA: TGCGCCAGCAGCATCTCCGGGACAGGGACCTACGAGCAGTACTTC. As protein: CASSISGTGTYEQYF.

The gene calls are TRBV14 and TRBJ1-4; 10 nucleotides match TRBD1. Trimming at V came to 3 bases and at J to 4 bases, leaving 5 bases not matched to a gene. This CDR3 contains 16 residues. CDR1 is SGHDN, CDR2 FVKESK, per germline. CDR3 nucleotide sequence: TGTGCCAGCAGCCAGACAGGGGGCGCCCGTAATGAAAAACTGTTTTTT. Protein product: CASSQTGGARNEKLFF.

The sample holds one count of this clone. V and J are TRBV5-1 and TRBJ1-3; D remains unclear. Germline V CDR1 and CDR2: SGHRS, YFSETQ. The CDR3 loop spans 16 amino acids. V lost 1 base, J lost 0 bases, and 11 bases lay in between. The DNA of the CDR3 is TGCGCCAGCAGCTTGAAGGGATTTAACTCTGGAAACACCATATATTTT. Translating gives CASSLKGFNSGNTIYF.

This clone occurred once. The chain recombines TRBV15 with TRBJ2-2; the D is unclear. Trimming cost V 7 bases and J 4 bases, with 16 bases left between them. From germline, CDR1 is LNHNV and CDR2 YYDKDF (reference sequence). CDR3 length: 15 amino acids. The CDR3 region has the DNA TGTGCCACCACCCCCGACCGGCTTTTCACCGGGGAGCTGTTTTTT. Protein sequence: CATTPDRLFTGELFF.